The 31 T cell receptor beta chains below all came from one sample that was sequenced in a study of T cells in narcolepsy. The protocol was immunoSEQ multiplex PCR, while the TCRdb copy is restricted to in-frame clones and leaves out a portion. Of 25,000 to 35,000 clones in the sample, 60% to 85% were seen once. Sequences were obtained from memory (CD45RA-) CD4+ T cells from blood. These receptors originate from a human donor in good health.

The chain joins TRBV18 to TRBJ1-1; TRBD1 agrees at 7 bases. The CDR3 is 16 residues long. The V and J ends lost 3 bases and 3 bases, in that order; junction bases with no gene match: 10. Looked up from germline, CDR1 is KGHSH and CDR2 is LQKENI. For the CDR3, the DNA is TGTGCCAGCTCACCCCGCCAGGGGGTCAGGGACACTGAAGCTTTCTTT. The encoded protein is CASSPRQGVRDTEAFF.

This rearrangement joins TRBV27 to TRBJ1-1; TRBD1 is a possible D gene (5 bases). Per germline, CDR1 MNHEY and CDR2 SMNVEV (reference sequence). The CDR3 extends over 13 amino acids. Deletions cut 6 bases from V and 3 bases from J, with 11 bases between. The CDR3 coding sequence is TGTGCCAGCAGGCGACAGACAGACACTGAAGCTTTCTTT. Amino acids: CASRRQTDTEAFF.

The chain carries TRBV20-1 and TRBJ2-1, with D hard to call. The V gene's germline CDR1 is DFQATT and CDR2 SNEGSKA (reference sequence). V dropped 6 bases and J dropped 10 bases, with 13 bases sitting between them. This CDR3 is built from 11 residues. This CDR3 is CSAPGRSEQFF. Here the CDR3 DNA reads TGCAGTGCCCCCGGCCGGTCGGAGCAGTTCTTC.

The chain recombines TRBV5-1 with TRBJ1-3; D ambiguous. The V gene lost 5 bases and the J gene lost 4 bases, with 4 bases spanning the gap. Germline assignment: CDR1 SGHRS and CDR2 YFSETQ. The CDR3 consists of 11 residues. Written as DNA, the CDR3 is TGCGCCAGCAGGATAGGAAACACCATATATTTT. This encodes CASRIGNTIYF.

A few counts support this clone. This chain links TRBV5-6 with TRBJ2-2; 10 nucleotides match TRBD1. The CDR3 extends over 17 amino acids. The germline gives CDR1 SGHDT, CDR2 YYEEEE. V lost 4 bases, J lost 4 bases, and 10 bases stayed unmatched. CDR3: CASSRLGGQGITGELFF. The CDR3 DNA sequence: TGTGCCAGCAGCCGACTTGGGGGACAGGGGATCACCGGGGAGCTGTTTTTT.

The chain has TRBV28 and TRBJ2-3; 10 bases map to TRBD1. Germline CDR1 is MDHEN and CDR2 is SYDVKM. J lost 6 bases, V lost 2 bases, and 8 bases had no gene match. CDR3 size: 16 residues. The CDR3 loop reads CASSLGGQGPRDTQYF. Written as DNA, the CDR3 is TGTGCCAGCAGTTTAGGGGGACAGGGGCCCCGGGATACGCAGTATTTT.

The V gene is TRBV7-3, the J gene TRBJ2-5; the D is unclear. Trimming stripped 3 bases from V and 4 bases from J, with 15 bases between. Germline values: CDR1 SGHTA, CDR2 FQGTGA. The CDR3 loop spans 15 amino acids. The CDR3, as DNA: TGTGCCAGCAGCTTTGGGTTGCCTGGGATAGAGACCCAGTACTTC. Amino acids: CASSFGLPGIETQYF. The variable domain in full, completed from reference TRBV7-3 and TRBJ2-5, reads GAGVSQTPSNKVTEKGKYVELRCDPISGHTALYWYRQSLGQGPEFLIYFQGTGAADDSGLPNDRFFAVRPEGSVSTLKIQRTERGDSAVYLCASSFGLPGIETQYFGPGTRLLVL.

This clone was seen only a few times. The rearrangement uses TRBV7-6 and TRBJ2-7; weak D call: TRBD1 (5 bases). V was trimmed by 2 bases and J by 0 bases, leaving 17 bases between them. Germline V gene data show CDR1 as SGHVS and CDR2 as FNYEAQ. The CDR3 has 17 amino acids. The CDR3 loop reads CASSLLDSPHSSYEQYF. The CDR3 DNA sequence: TGTGCCAGCAGCTTATTAGACAGCCCGCACAGCTCCTACGAGCAGTACTTC.

J is TRBJ2-7 and V is TRBV5-1; 8 bases align to TRBD1. The V and J ends lost 4 bases and 5 bases, in that order; junction bases with no gene match: 8. CDR1 is SGHRS, CDR2 YFSETQ, per germline. CDR3 length: 14 residues. The CDR3 region has the DNA TGCGCCAGCAGCACCGGACAGGGATTAGACGAGCAGTACTTC. Amino acid sequence: CASSTGQGLDEQYF. The whole variable domain, remainder taken from reference TRBV5-1 and TRBJ2-7, is KAGVTQTPRYLIKTRGQQVTLSCSPISGHRSVSWYQQTPGQGLQFLFEYFSETQRNKGNFPGRFSGRQFSNSRSEMNVSTLELGDSALYLCASSTGQGLDEQYFGPGTRLTVT.

The V gene is TRBV5-5, the J gene TRBJ2-5; 8 positions agree with TRBD1. This CDR3 has 16 amino acids. Losses at the gene ends were 0 bases for V and 9 bases for J; bases not matched to a gene: 13. Germline lookup yields CDR1 SGHKS and CDR2 YYEKEE (reference sequence). DNA of the CDR3: TGTGCCAGCAGCTTGGATCCAGGGGGCGTCTATACGGCCCAGTACTTC. It encodes CASSLDPGGVYTAQYF.

The chain has TRBV18 and TRBJ2-5, with D hard to call. The CDR3 covers 13 residues. Per germline, CDR1 KGHSH and CDR2 LQKENI. The V end lost 1 base, the J end lost 5 bases, and 8 bases lay between the germline ends. The CDR3 sequence: CASSPHAQETQYF. The DNA for the CDR3 is TGTGCCAGCTCACCACACGCGCAGGAGACCCAGTACTTC.

As DNA, the CDR3 is TGTGCCAGCAGGTCCGGAGACATGAACACTGAAGCTTTCTTT. Protein: CASRSGDMNTEAFF. J is TRBJ1-1 and V is TRBV7-3; D not certain. V was clipped by 6 bases and J by 0 bases, with 11 bases between them. The CDR3 is 14 residues long. Germline V gene lookup returns CDR1 SGHTA and CDR2 FQGTGA.

The chain recombines TRBV6-1 with TRBJ1-1; tentatively, D is TRBD1 (6 bases). CDR1 and CDR2 (germline): MNHNS, SASEGT. V lost 6 bases to trimming and J lost 5 bases, with 13 bases between them. CDR3 length equals 13 residues. CDR3 protein: CASSRTVETEAFF. The DNA of the CDR3 is TGTGCCAGCAGCCGGACAGTGGAGACTGAAGCTTTCTTT.

V and J are TRBV29-1 and TRBJ2-2; D remains unclear. This CDR3 comprises 13 residues. Germline values: CDR1 SQVTM, CDR2 ANQGSEA. V dropped 4 bases and J dropped 4 bases, with 10 bases sitting between them. DNA for the CDR3: TGCAGCGTTGCGTACCAGGTCACCGGGGAGCTGTTTTTT. This encodes CSVAYQVTGELFF.

This clone was observed once. The chain links TRBV7-2 to TRBJ2-1; 11 nucleotides agree with TRBD2. CDR3 length equals 15 residues. Germline V lookup: CDR1 SGHTA, CDR2 FQGNSA. V shed 5 bases and J 9 bases; nucleotides not matched to a gene: 9. CDR3 DNA sequence: TGTGCCAGCAGCCTCGTTAGCGGGGGGGCCAGTGAGCAGTTCTTC. This translates into CASSLVSGGASEQFF.

The chain carries TRBV6-6 and TRBJ2-1; D is possibly TRBD1 (5 bases). Trimming removed 2 bases from V and 9 bases from J, with 14 bases in between. The CDR3 has 14 amino acids. In germline, CDR1 is MNHNY, CDR2 SVGAGI (reference sequence). CDR3 sequence: CASSYTSLQVEQFF. For the CDR3, the DNA is TGTGCCAGCAGTTACACCAGTTTACAGGTTGAGCAGTTCTTC.

The chain employs TRBV15 and TRBJ2-2, with 8 bases identical to TRBD1. Germline CDR1 LNHNV, CDR2 YYDKDF (reference sequence). The CDR3 loop spans 17 amino acids. J lost 1 base, V lost 1 base, and 5 bases had no gene match. DNA of the CDR3: TGTGCCACCAGCAGAGCTCCAGGGGGCCTGAACACCGGGGAGCTGTTTTTT. It specifies CATSRAPGGLNTGELFF.

V and J are TRBV5-4 and TRBJ2-5; D might be TRBD2 (7 bases). This CDR3 has 13 residues. CDR1 and CDR2 (germline): SGHNT, YYREEE (reference sequence). The V end lost 10 bases, the J end lost 2 bases, and 15 bases lay between the germline ends. CDR3 coding DNA: TGTGCCTCCCCAGCGGGGACACAAGAGACCCAGTACTTC. This encodes CASPAGTQETQYF.

This rearrangement joins TRBV10-2 to TRBJ2-3; D remains ambiguous. The CDR3 length is 12 residues. Germline V gene sequence: CDR1 WSHSY, CDR2 SAAADI. V was shortened by 6 bases and J by 9 bases, with 13 bases between the two germline ends. In nucleotides, the CDR3 is TGCGCCAGCAGCGCCGACCTCATCACGCAGTATTTT. This gives the protein CASSADLITQYF.

The chain links TRBV4-1 to TRBJ2-3; D is unresolved. CDR1 is MGHRA and CDR2 is YSYEKL in the germline V gene. Between the trimmed V and J ends, which lost 0 bases and 0 bases, there was a span of 4 bases. This CDR3 comprises 14 residues. The CDR3 sequence: CASSQEHSTDTQYF. The CDR3 DNA sequence: TGCGCCAGCAGCCAAGAGCACAGCACAGATACGCAGTATTTT.

This chain links TRBV10-3 with TRBJ2-2; D is uncertain. This CDR3 comprises 14 residues. Trimming removed 3 bases from V and 3 bases from J, with 8 bases in between. The germline CDR1 and CDR2 sequences are ENHRY and SYGVKD. The CDR3 reads CAISDGGDTGELFF. The CDR3 DNA sequence: TGTGCCATCAGTGATGGTGGGGACACCGGGGAGCTGTTTTTT.

The chain employs TRBV6-5 and TRBJ2-1; TRBD1 agrees at 9 bases. V lost 8 bases to trimming and J lost 5 bases; unmatched junction nucleotides: 10. The CDR3 loop spans 15 amino acids. Germline values: CDR1 MNHEY, CDR2 SVGAGI. Here the CDR3 DNA reads TGTGCCAGCTGTGGGACAGGGCATTCGGACAATGAGCAGTTCTTC. It yields the protein CASCGTGHSDNEQFF.

This sequence joins TRBV6-1 and TRBJ1-1, with D tentatively TRBD1 (5 bases). Germline-derived CDR1 and CDR2 are MNHNS and SASEGT. The CDR3 contains 13 residues. The V and J ends lost 6 bases and 5 bases respectively, with 13 bases between them. CDR3 loop: CASRQERITEAFF. The CDR3, as DNA: TGTGCCAGCAGACAGGAGAGAATTACTGAAGCTTTCTTT.

The rearrangement joins TRBV11-2 to TRBJ1-2; 10 bases fit TRBD1. Trimming removed 8 bases from V and 10 bases from J; junction bases left unmatched: 13. The CDR3 sequence is 14 residues long. Germline V lookup: CDR1 SGHAT, CDR2 FQNNGV. The CDR3 loop is CASGLAGQGSYYTF. CDR3 nucleotide sequence: TGTGCCAGCGGCCTTGCGGGACAGGGGTCTTACTACACCTTC.

This chain connects TRBV4-1 to TRBJ1-6; possible D gene TRBD1, 6 bases. Germline assignment: CDR1 MGHRA and CDR2 YSYEKL. V dropped 1 base and J dropped 17 bases, with 30 bases sitting between them. CDR3 length equals 18 residues. The CDR3 loop is CASSQGYLVRQGRQRVHF. The CDR3 DNA reads TGCGCCAGCAGCCAAGGTTATCTAGTGCGGCAGGGGCGCCAAAGGGTCCACTTT.

This clone appeared once. CDR3 region: CASRQQGAPEAFF. CDR3 nucleotides: TGTGCCAGTAGACAACAGGGGGCCCCTGAAGCTTTCTTT. The chain recombines TRBV19 with TRBJ1-1; the match to TRBD1 covers 9 bases. In germline, CDR1 is LNHDA, CDR2 SQIVND (reference sequence). V shed 6 bases, J shed 6 bases, and the junction held 5 bases outside the gene matches. CDR3 size: 13 residues.

V gene TRBV5-1 combines with J gene TRBJ1-4; D unclear. The CDR3 is 14 amino acids. Trimming took 3 bases from V and 3 from J, leaving 9 bases between them. Germline V CDR1 and CDR2: SGHRS, YFSETQ. Here the CDR3 DNA reads TGCGCCAGCAGCTCACAAGCACCTAATGAAAAACTGTTTTTT. Protein: CASSSQAPNEKLFF.

CDR3 residues: CASSSASGFGELFF. CDR3 nucleotide sequence: TGCGCCAGCAGCTCAGCATCGGGTTTCGGGGAGCTGTTTTTT. The chain uses TRBV5-1 and TRBJ2-2; no reliable D call. CDR1 and CDR2 (germline): SGHRS, YFSETQ. This CDR3 has 14 amino acids. V lost 3 bases, J lost 7 bases, and 13 bases lay in between.

The chain links TRBV15 to TRBJ2-5, with D hard to call. This CDR3 has 16 amino acids. Trimming shortened V by 5 bases and J by 2 bases, and 18 bases separated the two germline ends. Germline values: CDR1 LNHNV, CDR2 YYDKDF (reference sequence). CDR3 nucleotides: TGTGCCACCAGCCCCAGGCCTGGGCTGCGGCAAGAGACCCAGTACTTC. Protein: CATSPRPGLRQETQYF.

The rearrangement links TRBV28 to TRBJ2-5, with D perhaps TRBD1 or TRBD2 (5 bases each). CDR3 length: 15 residues. Trimming took 5 bases from V and 2 from J, leaving 15 bases between them. Germline CDR1 and CDR2: MDHEN and SYDVKM. The CDR3 DNA follows: TGTGCCAGCAGTCCGGGAAGACAGAGACAAGAGACCCAGTACTTC. The encoded protein is CASSPGRQRQETQYF. The variable domain in full, completed from reference TRBV28 and TRBJ2-5, reads DVKVTQSSRYLVKRTGEKVFLECVQDMDHENMFWYRQDPGLGLRLIYFSYDVKMKEKGDIPEGYSVSREKKERFSLILESASTNQTSMYLCASSPGRQRQETQYFGPGTRLLVL.

V is TRBV10-1 and J is TRBJ2-1; TRBD1 might be the D (6 bases). CDR1 is WNHNN, CDR2 SYGVQD, per germline (reference sequence). V was pared by 6 bases and J by 0 bases, with 9 bases between. The CDR3 is 14 amino acids. CDR3 loop: CASRRDNSYNEQFF. Here the CDR3 DNA reads TGCGCCAGCAGAAGGGACAACTCCTACAATGAGCAGTTCTTC.